Listed below are T cell receptor beta chains from one sample, sequenced in a study of blood T cell repertoires in COVID-19. The repertoire was sequenced with immunoSEQ multiplex PCR; TCRdb's copy has only in-frame clones and lacks some. The table lists some 200,000 clones, 80% to 90% of them singletons. The sequenced sample consisted of peripheral blood. The receptors stem from an elderly man with acute or convalescent COVID-19. CDR3s include the opening cysteine and the closing phenylalanine or tryptophan. D genes are given only for firm matches. Size values are once, few and many counts, or a class for expanded clones, and some rows have none.

d_gene | abundance | j_gene | v_gene | CDR3nt | CDR3aa
- | - | TRBJ2-1 | TRBV24-1 | TGTGCCACCAGTGATATAGGGGGTTTTGGGGACAATGAGCAGTTCTTC | CATSDIGGFGDNEQFF
TRBD1 | - | TRBJ1-2 | TRBV28 | TGTGCCAGCAGTTTCTTTAGGGACAGATCTAACTATGGCTACACCTTC | CASSFFRDRSNYGYTF
- | few | TRBJ1-2 | TRBV29-1 | TGCAGCGTTGAATTCCCAGGCAGGTCCTATGGCTACACCTTC | CSVEFPGRSYGYTF
- | - | TRBJ2-2 | TRBV6-4 | TGTGCCAGCAGTGTAGCGACCACCGGGGAGCTGTTTTTT | CASSVATTGELFF
- | - | TRBJ1-1 | TRBV7-9 | TGTGCCAGCAGCCAACAACAGGGAAGCACTGAAGCTTTCTTT | CASSQQQGSTEAFF
TRBD2 | - | TRBJ2-3 | TRBV19 | TGTGCCAGTAGTATCGGCAGCGGGGGCGTTGATACGCAGTATTTT | CASSIGSGGVDTQYF
- | once | TRBJ2-7 | TRBV6-5 | TGTGCCAGCAGTTACGGGCCACAGGGAGTCTACGAGCAGTACTTC | CASSYGPQGVYEQYF
- | - | TRBJ1-2 | TRBV6-5 | TGTGCCAGCAGCCCCGGGATAGTCTATGGCTACACCTTC | CASSPGIVYGYTF
TRBD1 | - | TRBJ2-5 | TRBV28 | TGTGCCAGCACCATACGAGGGACAGGGGGAGAGACCCAGTACTTC | CASTIRGTGGETQYF
TRBD1 | - | TRBJ2-3 | TRBV12-3/TRBV12-4 | TGTGCCAGCAGCCCAGGGGGAAATACGCAGTATTTT | CASSPGGNTQYF
TRBD1 | - | TRBJ1-2 | TRBV10-3 | TGTGCCATCAGTTCCAGGGGGGCGCGGGACTATGGCTACACCTTC | CAISSRGARDYGYTF
TRBD1 | - | TRBJ2-2 | TRBV28 | TGTGCCAGCAGTTTCCCCCTGACAGGGGGCCCCGGGGAGCTGTTTTTT | CASSFPLTGGPGELFF
- | - | TRBJ2-7 | TRBV28 | TGTGCCAGCCGGGGTTGGGGCTACGAGCAGTACTTC | CASRGWGYEQYF
- | - | TRBJ1-2 | TRBV29-1 | TGCAGCGTTGTTGTTATGGGACTCTATGGCTACACCTTC | CSVVVMGLYGYTF